This TCR beta chain was sequenced for a study of shared clonotypes between healthy human individuals. Study findings and constraints: Memory subsets generally showed lower estimated richness than naive subsets.

Germline V gene lookup returns CDR1 SGHTA and CDR2 FQGNSA. V dropped 3 bases and J dropped 6 bases, with 15 bases sitting between them. The length of the CDR3 is 14 residues. Naive CD8 cells, CD45RO-negative and positively selected for CCR7, excluded terminally differentiated effector memory CD45RA+ cells. Sequencing was performed with immunoSEQ multiplex PCR; in TCRdb, only in-frame clones are kept and a portion is missing. This table has about 820,000 clones, over 90% appearing once. Worth noting for this clone: What it recognizes is unknown.

The sequence derives from a man between 25 and 39 years old in good health. Input material: naive CD8+ T cells sorted from blood. The chain employs TRBV7-2 and TRBJ2-7, with D tentatively TRBD1 (6 bases). CDR3: CASSLTGSSGEQYF. The CDR3, as DNA: TGTGCCAGCAGCTTGACAGGCTCCTCGGGCGAGCAGTACTTC.